This passage covers 29 T cell receptor beta chains from one sample sequenced in a study of technical replicates of blood from four donors. The data were produced by immunoSEQ multiplex PCR, yet TCRdb's version contains in-frame clones alone and is incomplete. Here the sample spans more than 75,000 clones, almost 97% being singletons. Sequencing was performed on T cells isolated from PBMCs. Receptors originate from a human donor in good health.

This clone was detected once. The chain is built from TRBV7-2 and TRBJ1-1; D not certain. The CDR3 has 15 amino acids. Germline CDR1 SGHTA, CDR2 FQGNSA. The V end was cut by 3 bases, the J end by 0 bases, with 11 bases between. The CDR3 is CASSFNRLMNTEAFF. The CDR3 region has the DNA TGTGCCAGCAGCTTCAACCGGTTGATGAACACTGAAGCTTTCTTT.

This rearrangement joins TRBV28 to TRBJ2-1; TRBD1 agrees at 9 bases. Per germline, CDR1 MDHEN and CDR2 SYDVKM. Trimming cost V 4 bases and J 8 bases; bases outside gene matches: 9. This CDR3 is built from 15 residues. In DNA form, the CDR3 reads TGTGCCAGCAGTTCCCAGGACAGGGGAAGCGATGAGCAGTTCTTC. Translated, it gives CASSSQDRGSDEQFF.

This chain joins TRBV28 and TRBJ2-5; 7 nucleotides align to TRBD2. V shed 1 base and J 4 bases; nucleotides not matched to a gene: 3. This CDR3 has 14 amino acids. Germline V gives CDR1 MDHEN, CDR2 SYDVKM. The CDR3 region is CASSLLGGLETQYF. The CDR3 coding sequence is TGTGCCAGCAGTTTATTGGGGGGGTTAGAGACCCAGTACTTC.

V gene TRBV6-4 combines with J gene TRBJ2-7; TRBD1 matches 9 bases. The CDR3 is made up of 14 amino acids. J lost 6 bases, V lost 4 bases, and 7 bases had no gene match. Looked up from germline, CDR1 is MRHNA and CDR2 is SNTAGT. CDR3: CASSATTGQGEQYF. The CDR3 DNA follows: TGTGCCAGCAGTGCAACCACGGGACAGGGCGAGCAGTACTTC.

The chain links TRBV10-2 to TRBJ2-1; 11 nucleotides agree with TRBD2. The CDR3 spans 13 residues. Germline V gene data show CDR1 as WSHSY and CDR2 as SAAADI. The V gene end was trimmed by 4 bases and the J gene end by 7 bases; junction bases not matched to a gene: 0. The CDR3 sequence: CASSGLAGNEQFF. DNA for the CDR3: TGCGCCAGCAGTGGACTAGCGGGAAATGAGCAGTTCTTC.

The chain uses TRBV20-1 and TRBJ2-5; D remains ambiguous. The CDR3 is 11 residues long. Between the trimmed V and J ends, which lost 2 bases and 1 base, there was a span of 2 bases. Germline loops: CDR1 DFQATT, CDR2 SNEGSKA (reference sequence). CDR3 protein: CSARRQETQYF. The CDR3 DNA follows: TGCAGTGCTAGACGCCAAGAGACCCAGTACTTC.

The J gene is TRBJ1-2, the V gene TRBV27; 8 positions match TRBD1. The CDR3 runs to 13 residues. In germline, CDR1 is MNHEY, CDR2 SMNVEV (reference sequence). V was pared by 5 bases and J by 8 bases, with 7 bases of the junction left unmatched. CDR3 region: CASSPTGEGGYTF. Here the CDR3 DNA reads TGTGCCAGCAGTCCGACAGGGGAGGGAGGCTACACCTTC.

For the CDR3, the DNA is TGTGCCAGTAGTTTCTCACTTTTCTACGAGCAGTACTTC. This codes for CASSFSLFYEQYF. The chain uses TRBV19 and TRBJ2-7; D call uncertain. Trimming cost V 5 bases and J 3 bases, with 11 bases left between them. The CDR3 sequence is 13 residues long. From germline, CDR1 is LNHDA and CDR2 SQIVND (reference sequence).

The chain recombines TRBV5-1 with TRBJ2-6, with 8 bases aligning to TRBD1. The germline V gene has CDR1 SGHRS and CDR2 YFSETQ. The CDR3 is 17 residues long. Trimming took 0 bases from V and 0 from J; bases not matched to a gene: 2. DNA for the CDR3: TGCGCCAGCAGCTTGGCCACAGGGGGCTCTGGGGCCAACGTCCTGACTTTC. This gives the protein CASSLATGGSGANVLTF.

V and J are TRBV21-1 and TRBJ1-3; the table gives TRBD1 as D, unverified against the DNA. TRBV21-1 is a recognized pseudogene. This CDR3 has 14 amino acids. This chain's CDR3 is CASIAGTVGNTIYF. The CDR3 coding sequence is TGTGCCAGCATAGCAGGGACAGTCGGAAACACCATATATTTT.

V gene TRBV10-3 combines with J gene TRBJ1-5; perhaps TRBD1 as D (6 bases). Looked up from germline, CDR1 is ENHRY and CDR2 is SYGVKD. The CDR3 sequence is 15 residues long. Trimming stripped 2 bases from V and 5 bases from J, with 13 bases between. The CDR3 sequence is CAISEGGGLYQPQHF. In DNA form, the CDR3 reads TGTGCCATCAGTGAGGGCGGGGGGCTATATCAGCCCCAGCATTTT.

The chain joins TRBV11-2 to TRBJ1-4, with 8 nucleotides matching TRBD1. Germline V gives CDR1 SGHAT, CDR2 FQNNGV. V was clipped by 6 bases and J by 8 bases; unmatched bases: 8. CDR3 length equals 14 residues. CDR3 sequence (DNA): TGTGCCAGCAGTGGCCCAGGGGGCAGGGAAAAACTGTTTTTT. Translating gives CASSGPGGREKLFF.

This chain links TRBV29-1 with TRBJ2-1; 10 bases map to TRBD1. The germline V gene has CDR1 SQVTM and CDR2 ANQGSEA. J lost 13 bases, V lost 1 base, and 7 bases had no gene match. CDR3 size: 13 residues. The CDR3 DNA reads as TGCAGCGTTGAAGGACAGGGGGCGGGGCAACAGTTCTTC. Translating gives CSVEGQGAGQQFF.

The chain has TRBV25-1 and TRBJ2-3; 8 bases fit TRBD1. V shed 6 bases, J shed 8 bases, and the junction held 22 bases outside the gene matches. Germline lookup yields CDR1 MGHDK and CDR2 SYGVNS. The CDR3 length is 18 residues. This chain's CDR3 is CASRASGGRARTPATQYF. CDR3 DNA: TGTGCCAGCAGAGCTTCAGGGGGCCGCGCCCGGACCCCAGCTACGCAGTATTTT.

This chain uses TRBV21-1 with TRBJ2-1; the table's D call, TRBD2, was not checked against the DNA. TRBV21-1 is assigned pseudogene status. This CDR3 region has 11 residues. CDR3 sequence: CASRAGACQFF. The CDR3 nucleotides are TGTGCCAGCAGAGCGGGAGCTTGTCAGTTCTTC.

The V gene is TRBV5-5, the J gene TRBJ1-1, with D unresolved. The CDR3 has 12 amino acids. The germline V gene encodes CDR1 SGHKS and CDR2 YYEKEE (reference sequence). The V and J ends lost 0 bases and 4 bases respectively, with 4 bases between them. In DNA form, the CDR3 reads TGTGCCAGCAGCTTGGTCGGCACTGAAGCTTTCTTT. Protein product: CASSLVGTEAFF.

This chain joins TRBV30 and TRBJ2-5, with D perhaps TRBD1 (6 bases). Trimming cost V 3 bases and J 2 bases, with 16 bases left between them. CDR1 and CDR2 from the germline V gene are GTSNPN and SVGIG (reference sequence). The CDR3 has 15 residues. The CDR3 sequence: CAWSLGDMGQETQYF. The CDR3 DNA reads as TGTGCCTGGAGCCTGGGGGACATGGGGCAAGAGACCCAGTACTTC.

This chain joins TRBV19 and TRBJ2-7; possibly TRBD2 for D (6 bases). The CDR3 covers 15 residues. Germline assignment: CDR1 LNHDA and CDR2 SQIVND (reference sequence). Trimming pared 3 bases from V and 3 bases from J, leaving 15 bases between. The DNA of the CDR3 is TGTGCCAGTAGTATGGGAGGAAGTGGGGACTACGAGCAGTACTTC. The encoded protein is CASSMGGSGDYEQYF.

For this clone: This sample also contains other DNA sequences that code for the same CDR3. The chain employs TRBV9 and TRBJ1-2; the D gene is possibly TRBD1 (6 bases). Trimming stripped 0 bases from V and 4 bases from J, with 10 bases between. Germline V lookup: CDR1 SGDLS, CDR2 YYNGEE. The CDR3 spans 14 residues. CDR3 sequence reads: CASSVGGGSYGYTF. In nucleotides, the CDR3 is TGTGCCAGCAGCGTAGGAGGGGGAAGCTATGGCTACACCTTC.

This clone was seen a handful of times. This chain links TRBV5-6 with TRBJ1-1; D gene uncertain. CDR1 is SGHDT, CDR2 YYEEEE, per germline. The CDR3 totals 13 residues. V lost 4 bases and J 2 bases, leaving 9 bases between the germline ends. The CDR3 region is CASSTRVNTEAFF. CDR3 DNA: TGTGCCAGCAGCACTAGGGTTAACACTGAAGCTTTCTTT. Filled out from reference TRBV5-6 and TRBJ1-1, the complete variable domain reads DAGVTQSPTHLIKTRGQQVTLRCSPKSGHDTVSWYQQALGQGPQFIFQYYEEEERQRGNFPDRFSGHQFPNYSSELNVNALLLGDSALYLCASSTRVNTEAFFGQGTRLTVV.

The chain uses TRBV29-1 and TRBJ1-1; TRBD1 aligns across 12 bases. Germline V gene data show CDR1 as SQVTM and CDR2 as ANQGSEA. The V gene end was trimmed by 7 bases and the J gene end by 4 bases; junction bases not matched to a gene: 7. The CDR3 length is 14 residues. The CDR3 DNA reads as TGCAGCGCCGGGACAGGGGGCCTGGGCACTGAAGCTTTCTTT. Its translation is CSAGTGGLGTEAFF.

The chain couples TRBV7-9 to TRBJ2-1, with D perhaps matching TRBD2 (7 bases). V was clipped by 4 bases and J by 2 bases, with 12 bases between them. Germline-derived CDR1 and CDR2 are SEHNR and FQNEAQ (reference sequence). This CDR3 region has 15 residues. CDR3 amino acids: CASSWEGEAYNEQFF. The CDR3 bases are TGTGCCAGCAGCTGGGAGGGGGAGGCCTACAATGAGCAGTTCTTC.

V gene TRBV30 combines with J gene TRBJ1-5; D uncertain. The V end lost 1 base, the J end lost 0 bases, and 13 bases lay between the germline ends. This CDR3 region has 16 residues. CDR1 GTSNPN and CDR2 SVGIG come from the germline V gene (reference sequence). The CDR3 protein is CAWSASFGNSNQPQHF. Here the CDR3 DNA reads TGTGCCTGGAGTGCATCATTCGGGAATAGCAATCAGCCCCAGCATTTT.

This clone was seen just once. The gene calls are TRBV30 and TRBJ1-3; D is undetermined. Trimming left V 4 bases short and J 8 bases short, with 12 bases between. CDR3 length equals 12 residues. Germline V CDR1 and CDR2: GTSNPN, SVGIG (reference sequence). CDR3 sequence: CAWTALEDTIYF. CDR3 DNA sequence: TGTGCCTGGACAGCGCTTGAAGACACCATATATTTT. The complete variable domain, with remaining parts taken from reference TRBV30 and TRBJ1-3, reads SQTIHQWPATLVQPVGSPLSLECTVEGTSNPNLYWYRQAAGRGLQLLFYSVGIGQISSEVPQNLSASRPQDRQFILSSKKLLLSDSGFYLCAWTALEDTIYFGEGSWLTVV.

The V gene is TRBV7-9, the J gene TRBJ2-7; 7 nucleotides line up with TRBD1. The CDR3 loop spans 13 amino acids. The junction had 4 bases not matched to a gene; V was cut back by 3 bases and J by 5 bases. Looked up from germline, CDR1 is SEHNR and CDR2 is FQNEAQ (reference sequence). This chain's CDR3 is CASSFRQGHEQYF. CDR3 nucleotide sequence: TGTGCCAGCAGCTTTAGACAGGGCCACGAGCAGTACTTC.

The CDR3 region is CAWSVRVGGGYTF. In nucleotides, the CDR3 is TGTGCCTGGAGTGTAAGAGTTGGGGGGGGCTACACCTTC. The V call is TRBV30, the J call TRBJ1-2; a weak D match, TRBD1 (5 bases). Trimming took off 0 bases at V and 8 bases at J, with 13 bases between the two ends. The CDR3 sequence is 13 residues long. Germline CDR1 reads GTSNPN; CDR2 reads SVGIG (reference sequence).

The V and J genes are TRBV2 and TRBJ2-3; 10 bases fit TRBD2. V shed 4 bases, J shed 4 bases, and the junction held 5 bases outside the gene matches. CDR3 length: 15 residues. Germline CDR1 SNHLY, CDR2 FYNNEI. The CDR3 DNA follows: TGTGCCAGCAGTGGGGTTAGCGGGAGGTCAGATACGCAGTATTTT. Translation: CASSGVSGRSDTQYF.

This chain joins TRBV21-1 and TRBJ1-4; TRBD1 was called by the table and not checked on the DNA. TRBV21-1 is a recognized pseudogene. This CDR3 region has 15 residues. CDR3 amino acids: CASSWSGVANEKLFF. CDR3 bases: TGTGCCAGCAGCTGGTCAGGTGTGGCTAATGAAAAACTGTTTTTT.

The table lists this clone with a count of one. The gene calls are TRBV19 and TRBJ1-4; 7 nucleotides align to TRBD1. CDR1 LNHDA and CDR2 SQIVND come from the germline V gene (reference sequence). Trimming cost V 7 bases and J 0 bases; bases outside gene matches: 8. The CDR3 contains 16 residues. The CDR3 nucleotides read TGTGCCAGTATCGGAAGGGACAGTGCAACTAATGAAAAACTGTTTTTT. This codes for CASIGRDSATNEKLFF. The entire variable domain, with the rest obtained from reference TRBV19 and TRBJ1-4, is as follows: DGGITQSPKYLFRKEGQNVTLSCEQNLNHDAMYWYRQDPGQGLRLIYYSQIVNDFQKGDIAEGYSVSREKKESFPLTVTSAQKNPTAFYLCASIGRDSATNEKLFFGSGTQLSVL.